This entry lists 20 T cell receptor beta chains sequenced from one sample in a study of early T cells in non-severe SARS-CoV-2 infection. MiXCR was run by TCRdb on the 5' RACE reads, yielding one entry per CDR3 protein. The table lists around 28,000 distinct CDR3 sequences, about 5% of them singletons, with 4% to 5.5% in the top ten. The source material was whole blood. The receptor source for this set is an adult who was a healthcare worker with PCR-confirmed SARS-CoV-2 infection or an uninfected control (not recorded which).

This clonotype was counted at least ten times. The chain recombines TRBV6-2 or TRBV6-3 with TRBJ2-5; D is possibly TRBD1 (5 bases). The CDR3 has 15 residues. Germline V lookup: CDR1 MNHEY, CDR2 SVGEGT. V shed 3 bases and J shed 2 bases, with 13 bases lying between them. CDR3 sequence (DNA): TGTGCCAGCAGTTATTTAAGGACAACTCAAGAGACCCAGTACTTC. Protein product: CASSYLRTTQETQYF.

This clonotype was counted ten times or more. The rearrangement uses TRBV6-6 and TRBJ2-5; 11 bases match TRBD2. Germline V gene lookup returns CDR1 MNHNY and CDR2 SVGAGI (reference sequence). The CDR3 covers 15 residues. The V and J ends lost 4 bases and 2 bases, in that order; junction bases with no gene match: 3. The CDR3 reads CASSSSGRWQETQYF. As DNA, the CDR3 is TGTGCCAGCAGTTCTAGCGGGAGGTGGCAAGAGACCCAGTACTTC.

There are many counts of this clonotype. This sequence joins TRBV6-5 and TRBJ2-7; D is uncertain. V dropped 0 bases and J dropped 2 bases, with 8 bases sitting between them. Germline CDR1 is MNHEY and CDR2 is SVGAGI. The CDR3 is 14 residues long. The CDR3 nucleotides read TGTGCCAGCAGTTACTCGGTCACACCCTACGAGCAGTACTTC. Its translation is CASSYSVTPYEQYF.

This clonotype has at least ten counts. V usage is TRBV28 and J usage is TRBJ2-3; TRBD2 matches 7 bases. Germline V gives CDR1 MDHEN, CDR2 SYDVKM. The length of the CDR3 is 14 residues. The J segment lost 2 bases and the V segment lost 7 bases, leaving 6 bases of the junction unmatched. The CDR3: CASTSGGVTDTQYF. The CDR3 DNA reads TGTGCCAGCACCTCGGGGGGAGTCACAGATACGCAGTATTTT.

This clonotype was observed at least ten times. Here the CDR3 DNA reads TGTGCCAGCAGCTTGGGGGGGAAGGCTGAAGCTTTCTTT. It encodes CASSLGGKAEAFF. This chain joins TRBV5-4 and TRBJ1-1, with D possibly matching TRBD1 (5 bases). The CDR3 is made up of 13 amino acids. Trimming left V 0 bases short and J 6 bases short, with 9 bases between. Germline-derived CDR1 and CDR2 are SGHNT and YYREEE (reference sequence). Based on the CDR3 plus reference TRBV5-4 and TRBJ1-1, the full variable domain is ETGVTQSPTHLIKTRGQQVTLRCSSQSGHNTVSWYQQALGQGPQFIFQYYREEENGRGNFPPRFSGLQFPNYSSELNVNALELDDSALYLCASSLGGKAEAFFGQGTRLTVV.

This clonotype was observed many times. The chain uses TRBV18 and TRBJ2-5, with D unclear. Germline loops: CDR1 KGHSH, CDR2 LQKENI. Trimming removed 2 bases at V and 2 bases at J, with 6 bases between. This CDR3 has 13 amino acids. In DNA form, the CDR3 reads TGTGCCAGCTCACCAGACACTCAAGAGACCCAGTACTTC. Translated: CASSPDTQETQYF.

The table lists this clonotype with a few counts. V usage is TRBV11-1 and J usage is TRBJ2-1; 7 bases match TRBD1. The germline V gene encodes CDR1 SGHAT and CDR2 FQDESV (reference sequence). Unmatched junction bases numbered 8, after V lost 3 bases and J lost 6 bases. CDR3 length equals 15 residues. The CDR3 DNA is TGTGCCAGCAGCTTCCAACAGGGGATAAGCAATGAGCAGTTCTTC. Its protein product is CASSFQQGISNEQFF.

At least ten counts were recorded for this clonotype. The rearrangement uses TRBV12-3 or TRBV12-4 and TRBJ2-1, with 13 bases aligning to TRBD2. V lost 8 bases to trimming and J lost 8 bases; unmatched junction nucleotides: 9. The CDR3 runs to 15 residues. This chain's CDR3 is CASDSTSGRIDEQFF. DNA of the CDR3: TGTGCCAGCGATTCGACTAGCGGGAGGATTGATGAGCAGTTCTTC.

This clonotype showed up many times. V usage is TRBV30 and J usage is TRBJ2-7; TRBD2 might be the D (5 bases). CDR1 GTSNPN and CDR2 SVGIG come from the germline V gene (reference sequence). The CDR3 is 13 residues long. Between the trimmed V and J ends, which lost 6 bases and 3 bases, there was a span of 15 bases. The CDR3 DNA reads TGTGCCTGTAACGGGGTCATAGGCTACGAGCAGTACTTC. Translating gives CACNGVIGYEQYF.

This clonotype showed up many times. The V gene is TRBV6-5, the J gene TRBJ1-2, with 8 bases lining up with TRBD1. The CDR3 extends over 14 amino acids. With 5 bases clipped from V and 2 bases from J, the junction kept 4 bases outside the gene matches. Germline V gene data show CDR1 as MNHEY and CDR2 as SVGAGI. CDR3 residues: CASSRTGTNYGYTF. DNA of the CDR3: TGTGCCAGCAGTCGGACAGGGACGAACTATGGCTACACCTTC.

This clonotype was detected many times. The chain uses TRBV6-5 and TRBJ1-1; D not resolved. V was cut by 2 bases and J by 0 bases, with 4 bases left in between. CDR1 and CDR2 from the germline V gene are MNHEY and SVGAGI. The CDR3 is made up of 13 amino acids. CDR3 loop: CASSYLLNTEAFF. The CDR3, as DNA: TGTGCCAGCAGTTACCTTCTGAACACTGAAGCTTTCTTT.

In its sample, this clonotype was seen many times. The chain links TRBV20-1 to TRBJ2-2, with 10 bases lining up with TRBD2. Losses at the gene ends were 0 bases for V and 6 bases for J; bases not matched to a gene: 7. CDR1 DFQATT and CDR2 SNEGSKA come from the germline V gene (reference sequence). The CDR3 extends over 16 amino acids. The chain's CDR3 is CSARDVSGRQSGELFF. Written as DNA, the CDR3 is TGCAGTGCTAGAGATGTTAGCGGGAGGCAATCCGGGGAGCTGTTTTTT.

In this sample, this clonotype turned up a few times. For the CDR3, the DNA is TGTGCCATCAGAAGCGCCCGGGACGAGGATAACTATGGCTACACCTTC. Protein product: CAIRSARDEDNYGYTF. The V gene is TRBV10-3, the J gene TRBJ1-2, with D perhaps TRBD1 (5 bases). The length of the CDR3 is 16 residues. CDR1 and CDR2 (germline): ENHRY, SYGVKD. V lost 6 bases to trimming and J lost 1 base, with 18 bases between them.

This clonotype was detected only a few times. This rearrangement joins TRBV14 to TRBJ2-3; D is possibly TRBD1 (5 bases). Trimming stripped 3 bases from V and 4 bases from J, with 14 bases between. This CDR3 has 15 amino acids. Germline assignment: CDR1 SGHDN and CDR2 FVKESK. CDR3 sequence: CASSQTVSVADTQYF. The CDR3 DNA is TGTGCCAGCAGCCAGACAGTATCGGTCGCAGATACGCAGTATTTT.

This clonotype was seen a few times. The rearrangement links TRBV29-1 to TRBJ2-1; D perhaps matches TRBD1 (5 bases). The CDR3 is 12 residues long. Trimming took 4 bases from V and 3 from J, leaving 7 bases between them. Germline V gene data show CDR1 as SQVTM and CDR2 as ANQGSEA. CDR3 coding DNA: TGCAGCGTTGGCACAGGCTACAATGAGCAGTTCTTC. Protein sequence: CSVGTGYNEQFF.

The sample holds many counts of this clonotype. CDR3 protein: CASSPDRDYGYTF. Written as DNA, the CDR3 is TGTGCCAGCTCACCCGACAGGGACTATGGCTACACCTTC. V usage is TRBV18 and J usage is TRBJ1-2; 7 bases are shared with TRBD1. This CDR3 spans 13 amino acids. Germline loops: CDR1 KGHSH, CDR2 LQKENI. V lost 3 bases and J lost 3; bases outside the gene matches: 1. The whole variable domain, remainder taken from reference TRBV18 and TRBJ1-2, is NAGVMQNPRHLVRRRGQEARLRCSPMKGHSHVYWYRQLPEEGLKFMVYLQKENIIDESGMPKERFSAEFPKEGPSILRIQQVVRGDSAAYFCASSPDRDYGYTFGSGTRLTVV.

Ten or more counts support this clonotype. V and J are TRBV20-1 and TRBJ1-1; no reliable D call. Deletions cut 5 bases from V and 1 base from J, with 17 bases between. Per the germline V gene, CDR1 is DFQATT and CDR2 is SNEGSKA (reference sequence). The CDR3 is 15 residues long. The CDR3 sequence is CSAPMVTKGNTEAFF. CDR3 sequence (DNA): TGCAGTGCTCCCATGGTCACGAAAGGGAACACTGAAGCTTTCTTT.

This clonotype was observed many times. This CDR3 reads CASSIVENQPQHF. The CDR3 DNA reads as TGTGCCAGTAGTATTGTGGAGAATCAGCCCCAGCATTTT. The chain couples TRBV19 to TRBJ1-5, with D hard to call. CDR1 is LNHDA and CDR2 is SQIVND in the germline V gene (reference sequence). V lost 3 bases, J lost 4 bases, and 7 bases lay in between. This CDR3 is built from 13 residues.

This clonotype occurred many times. The chain uses TRBV12-5 and TRBJ2-5; 11 positions match TRBD1. CDR3 length: 16 amino acids. The junction had 10 bases not matched to a gene; V was cut back by 6 bases and J by 4 bases. CDR1 LGHNT and CDR2 FRNRAP come from the germline V gene. The CDR3 loop reads CASGSGRTGGRETQYF. CDR3 DNA: TGTGCTAGTGGCTCCGGACGGACAGGGGGCCGAGAGACCCAGTACTTC. Full variable domain (missing parts from reference TRBV12-5 and TRBJ2-5): DARVTQTPRHKVTEMGQEVTMRCQPILGHNTVFWYRQTMMQGLELLAYFRNRAPLDDSGMPKDRFSAEMPDATLATLKIQPSEPRDSAVYFCASGSGRTGGRETQYFGPGTRLLVL.

This clonotype was recorded many times. The chain employs TRBV2 and TRBJ2-7; D is possibly TRBD1 (5 bases). Germline V CDR1 and CDR2: SNHLY, FYNNEI. V lost 2 bases and J 1 base, leaving 6 bases between the germline ends. This CDR3 region has 13 residues. The DNA for the CDR3 is TGTGCCAGCAGTGAACAGGGTTCCTACGAGCAGTACTTC. Protein product: CASSEQGSYEQYF.